These 7 T cell receptor beta chains were all obtained from the same sample, sequenced in a study of PD-1 blockade in mismatch repair-deficient tumors. Sequencing was performed with immunoSEQ multiplex PCR; in TCRdb, only in-frame clones are kept and a portion is missing. The sample consists of 56,000 or so clones, roughly 80% of them appearing once. The source material was peripheral blood, sampled 4 weeks after starting pembrolizumab. These receptors were collected from an adult with mismatch repair-deficient cancer.

The chain uses TRBV10-3 and TRBJ1-2, with D possibly being TRBD1 (5 bases). Germline V lookup: CDR1 ENHRY, CDR2 SYGVKD. V lost 2 bases, J lost 0 bases, and 19 bases lay in between. The CDR3 spans 18 residues. The CDR3 DNA sequence: TGTGCCATCAGTGAGCTGCGGGAGGGGAGCTTACCTAACTATGGCTACACCTTC. Translating it yields CAISELREGSLPNYGYTF.

V and J are TRBV15 and TRBJ2-7; D not certain. The V gene's germline CDR1 is LNHNV and CDR2 YYDKDF (reference sequence). Trimming cost V 1 base and J 0 bases, with 4 bases left between them. This CDR3 spans 13 amino acids. The CDR3 DNA sequence: TGTGCCACCAGCAGAGTTGACTCCTACGAGCAGTACTTC. Its protein is CATSRVDSYEQYF.

The chain uses TRBV2 and TRBJ2-1; 8 bases map to TRBD2. Germline assignment: CDR1 SNHLY and CDR2 FYNNEI. Unmatched junction bases numbered 3, after V lost 5 bases and J lost 0 bases. This CDR3 has 15 amino acids. The chain's CDR3 is CASSPSGSSYNEQFF. In DNA form, the CDR3 reads TGTGCCAGCAGTCCCAGCGGGAGCTCCTACAATGAGCAGTTCTTC.

This rearrangement joins TRBV27 to TRBJ2-2; a weak D match, TRBD2 (5 bases). V dropped 8 bases and J dropped 7 bases, with 11 bases sitting between them. Per germline, CDR1 MNHEY and CDR2 SMNVEV (reference sequence). The CDR3 covers 12 residues. CDR3 in DNA: TGTGCCAGCCGGCGGGTGAGCGGGGAGCTGTTTTTT. It translates to CASRRVSGELFF.

The rearrangement joins TRBV9 to TRBJ2-2; D unclear. CDR3 length: 13 amino acids. V was pared by 4 bases and J by 8 bases, with 12 bases between. From germline, CDR1 is SGDLS and CDR2 YYNGEE. The CDR3 sequence is CASSPTTSGELFF. Written as DNA, the CDR3 is TGTGCCAGCAGCCCAACGACATCAGGGGAGCTGTTTTTT.

The chain carries TRBV11-2 and TRBJ2-1; TRBD2 matches at 7 bases. With 4 bases clipped from V and 7 bases from J, the junction kept 19 bases outside the gene matches. The CDR3 is 18 residues long. The germline V gene has CDR1 SGHAT and CDR2 FQNNGV. The CDR3 bases are TGTGCCAGCAGCTCAATAAACAGACAAGGGACTACCCAAAATGAGCAGTTCTTC. Translating gives CASSSINRQGTTQNEQFF. The full variable domain, its missing parts supplied by reference TRBV11-2 and TRBJ2-1, is EAGVAQSPRYKIIEKRQSVAFWCNPISGHATLYWYQQILGQGPKLLIQFQNNGVVDDSQLPKDRFSAERLKGVDSTLKIQPAKLEDSAVYLCASSSINRQGTTQNEQFFGPGTRLTVL.

V is TRBV2 and J is TRBJ2-3; weak D call: TRBD1 (5 bases). Germline CDR1 SNHLY, CDR2 FYNNEI. The CDR3 loop spans 16 amino acids. The V end was cut by 0 bases, the J end by 1 base, with 11 bases between. The CDR3 is CASSEAQGGGTDTQYF. The CDR3 DNA reads TGTGCCAGCAGTGAAGCGCAGGGCGGAGGCACAGATACGCAGTATTTT.